Each of the 25 T cell receptor beta chains below was sequenced from the same sample in a study of cytomegalovirus exposure and HLA in healthy donors. Data came from immunoSEQ multiplex PCR; TCRdb stores just in-frame clones and leaves some out. The table includes about 160,000 clones, roughly nine tenths detected once. Sequenced material: PBMCs. Receptor source: a woman aged 18-29 years in good health and CMV-seropositive.

The chain carries TRBV19 and TRBJ1-1; no clear D. Looked up from germline, CDR1 is LNHDA and CDR2 is SQIVND (reference sequence). CDR3 size: 13 residues. V lost 1 base to trimming and J lost 4 bases, with 7 bases between them. The CDR3 sequence is CASSIGTVTEAFF. The DNA of the CDR3 is TGTGCCAGTAGTATAGGAACAGTCACTGAAGCTTTCTTT. Full variable domain (missing parts from reference TRBV19 and TRBJ1-1): DGGITQSPKYLFRKEGQNVTLSCEQNLNHDAMYWYRQDPGQGLRLIYYSQIVNDFQKGDIAEGYSVSREKKESFPLTVTSAQKNPTAFYLCASSIGTVTEAFFGQGTRLTVV.

This sequence joins TRBV7-8 and TRBJ1-4, with 9 bases matching TRBD1. There are 15 residues in the CDR3. V trimming: 4 bases; J trimming: 7 bases; junction bases outside the gene matches: 7. Germline CDR1 and CDR2: SGHVS and FQNEAQ. The CDR3 nucleotides read TGTGCCAGCAGCTCCCGGGACAGGGAATTTGAAAAACTGTTTTTT. Amino acids: CASSSRDREFEKLFF.

The V call is TRBV29-1, the J call TRBJ2-7, with D unclear. Deletions cut 2 bases from V and 5 bases from J, with 7 bases between. The length of the CDR3 is 11 residues. CDR1 SQVTM and CDR2 ANQGSEA come from the germline V gene. The CDR3 coding sequence is TGCAGCGTTGAACAGGTGGACGAGCAGTACTTC. Translation gives CSVEQVDEQYF.

The J gene is TRBJ2-1, the V gene TRBV2; no reliable D call. Trimming stripped 8 bases from V and 0 bases from J, with 11 bases between. This CDR3 has 14 amino acids. Germline CDR1 is SNHLY and CDR2 is FYNNEI. CDR3 loop: CASGTIPSYNEQFF. In DNA, the CDR3 is TGTGCCAGCGGCACGATCCCCTCCTACAATGAGCAGTTCTTC.

The gene calls are TRBV5-1 and TRBJ2-3, with TRBD2 identical over 9 bases. V gave up 5 bases and J gave up 1 base; unmatched junction bases: 8. The CDR3 sequence is 16 residues long. The germline gives CDR1 SGHRS, CDR2 YFSETQ. The CDR3 DNA is TGCGCCAGCAGTTATATAGCGGGAGAAGGCACAGATACGCAGTATTTT. This sequence encodes CASSYIAGEGTDTQYF.

V and J are TRBV15 and TRBJ2-7; 14 positions agree with TRBD2. Germline-derived CDR1 and CDR2 are LNHNV and YYDKDF (reference sequence). CDR3 length equals 19 residues. V was pared by 5 bases and J by 2 bases, with 14 bases of the junction left unmatched. CDR3 sequence (DNA): TGTGCCACCAGCGGGCCCGGGACTAGCGGGAGAAGGGCAACCTACGAGCAGTACTTC. It translates to CATSGPGTSGRRATYEQYF.

The V call is TRBV5-4, the J call TRBJ1-1, with D possibly TRBD1 on 5 matching bases. V was trimmed by 4 bases and J by 0 bases, leaving 13 bases between them. Germline CDR1 and CDR2: SGHNT and YYREEE (reference sequence). The CDR3 sequence is 15 residues long. The CDR3 DNA reads as TGTGCCAGCAGCCCAGAGACAGCTATGAACACTGAAGCTTTCTTT. It translates to CASSPETAMNTEAFF.

This chain's CDR3 is CASSFPGQGLQETQYF. The CDR3 region has the DNA TGCGCCAGCAGCTTCCCCGGACAGGGCCTCCAAGAGACCCAGTACTTC. The V call is TRBV5-1, the J call TRBJ2-5, with 8 bases aligning to TRBD1. The length of the CDR3 is 16 residues. J gave up 1 base and V 2 bases, and 7 bases lay outside the gene matches. Germline V gives CDR1 SGHRS, CDR2 YFSETQ. Variable domain in full (rest from reference TRBV5-1 and TRBJ2-5): KAGVTQTPRYLIKTRGQQVTLSCSPISGHRSVSWYQQTPGQGLQFLFEYFSETQRNKGNFPGRFSGRQFSNSRSEMNVSTLELGDSALYLCASSFPGQGLQETQYFGPGTRLLVL.

The chain couples TRBV7-3 to TRBJ2-2; 8 nucleotides match TRBD1. Looked up from germline, CDR1 is SGHTA and CDR2 is FQGTGA. Germline trimming cut 6 bases from V and 1 base from J; bases unmatched to any gene: 4. There are 15 residues in the CDR3. The CDR3 region is CASSWTGWNTGELFF. DNA for the CDR3: TGTGCCAGCAGTTGGACAGGGTGGAACACCGGGGAGCTGTTTTTT.

The rearrangement joins TRBV30 to TRBJ1-1, with D perhaps matching TRBD1 (6 bases). Trimming removed 4 bases from V and 2 bases from J, with 11 bases in between. This CDR3 spans 13 amino acids. The germline V gene encodes CDR1 GTSNPN and CDR2 SVGIG (reference sequence). The CDR3 protein is CAWNPTGNTEAFF. CDR3 DNA sequence: TGTGCCTGGAACCCGACAGGTAACACTGAAGCTTTCTTT.

The table lists this clone with a few counts. The chain joins TRBV6-1 to TRBJ1-1; D gene uncertain. CDR1 is MNHNS, CDR2 SASEGT, per germline. V gave up 2 bases and J gave up 1 base, with 8 bases separating them. This CDR3 region has 14 residues. The CDR3 DNA reads TGTGCCAGCAGTGAACGTAACAGGAACACTGAAGCTTTCTTT. As protein: CASSERNRNTEAFF.

The rearrangement joins TRBV19 to TRBJ2-7; 12 bases map to TRBD1. This CDR3 is built from 18 residues. Germline loops: CDR1 LNHDA, CDR2 SQIVND (reference sequence). Trimming at V came to 3 bases and at J to 7 bases, leaving 16 bases not matched to a gene. The DNA for the CDR3 is TGTGCCAGTAGTATCGGTTTTATTTGGGGACAGGGGGCCAGGGAGCAGTACTTC. It specifies CASSIGFIWGQGAREQYF.

CDR3 in DNA: TGCGCCAGCAGCGCTGACAGCTACGAGCAGTACTTC. Its protein product is CASSADSYEQYF. The chain recombines TRBV5-1 with TRBJ2-7, with D perhaps TRBD1 (5 bases). CDR1 SGHRS and CDR2 YFSETQ come from the germline V gene. Deletions cut 4 bases from V and 3 bases from J, with 8 bases between. The CDR3 is made up of 12 amino acids.

The V call is TRBV7-2, the J call TRBJ1-2, with 9 bases identical to TRBD1. Per the germline V gene, CDR1 is SGHTA and CDR2 is FQGNSA. The CDR3 has 13 residues. V was pared by 5 bases and J by 8 bases, with 6 bases of the junction left unmatched. This CDR3 reads CASSMTGGEGYTF. CDR3 bases: TGTGCCAGCAGCATGACAGGGGGTGAAGGCTACACCTTC.

In regard to this clone: Since no conserved phenylalanine or tryptophan closes the CDR3, a read error is the likely cause. It is unclear where the CDR3 begins or ends on the DNA, so no DNA is shown, and the CDR3 is as TCRdb lists it. The V call is TRBV9, the J call TRBJ2-7; the table's D call of TRBD2 was not tested on the DNA. CDR1 SGDLS and CDR2 YYNGEE come from the germline V gene. With termini counted, the CDR3 has 8 amino acids. CDR3 protein: CASSAGFG.

This clone was detected many times. V usage is TRBV5-4 and J usage is TRBJ1-4; TRBD1 matches at 7 bases. Germline assignment: CDR1 SGHNT and CDR2 YYREEE (reference sequence). Germline trimming cut 4 bases from V and 8 bases from J; bases unmatched to any gene: 14. The CDR3 covers 16 residues. CDR3 in amino acids: CASSQNRGLVGEKLFF. CDR3 coding DNA: TGTGCCAGCAGCCAAAACAGGGGACTTGTGGGGGAAAAACTGTTTTTT.

V is TRBV11-3 and J is TRBJ2-3, with a tentative D call TRBD2 (5 bases). V lost 0 bases, J lost 0 bases, and 10 bases lay in between. Germline V gives CDR1 SGHNT, CDR2 YENEEA. The CDR3 spans 16 residues. CDR3: CASSLDLTGSTDTQYF. The CDR3 nucleotides read TGTGCCAGCAGCTTAGATCTCACGGGGAGCACAGATACGCAGTATTTT.

The genes are TRBV19 and TRBJ2-7; weak D call: TRBD2 (5 bases). Trimming cost V 4 bases and J 2 bases, with 12 bases left between them. The CDR3 contains 14 residues. The germline gives CDR1 LNHDA, CDR2 SQIVND (reference sequence). This CDR3 is CASSRTGSAYEQYF. For the CDR3, the DNA is TGTGCCAGTAGTAGAACGGGAAGCGCCTACGAGCAGTACTTC.

The rearrangement joins TRBV11-3 to TRBJ2-1; possible D gene TRBD2, 5 bases. CDR1 SGHNT and CDR2 YENEEA come from the germline V gene. The CDR3 is 13 amino acids. With 0 bases removed from V and 9 bases from J, the gap between germline ends came to 9 bases. CDR3 amino acids: CASSLESLAEQFF. The CDR3 coding sequence is TGTGCCAGCAGCTTAGAAAGCCTAGCTGAGCAGTTCTTC.

CDR3 coding DNA: TGTGCCAGCAGCGCCGGGAGAGCTAATGAAAAACTGTTTTTT. Protein sequence: CASSAGRANEKLFF. The chain uses TRBV9 and TRBJ1-4; D gene ambiguous. Trimming left V 3 bases short and J 3 bases short, with 9 bases between. The CDR3 is made up of 14 amino acids. Germline V lookup: CDR1 SGDLS, CDR2 YYNGEE.

The CDR3 nucleotides are TGTGCCAGCAGCTTGTCCGGTCGATTTAATGAAAAACTGTTTTTT. Encoded protein: CASSLSGRFNEKLFF. The genes are TRBV11-3 and TRBJ1-4, with unresolved D. Trimming shortened V by 3 bases and J by 4 bases, and 12 bases separated the two germline ends. The CDR3 loop spans 15 amino acids. Looked up from germline, CDR1 is SGHNT and CDR2 is YENEEA.

The chain joins TRBV9 to TRBJ1-1, with D possibly matching TRBD1 (6 bases). Germline loops: CDR1 SGDLS, CDR2 YYNGEE. This CDR3 contains 16 residues. Trimming removed 3 bases at V and 3 bases at J, with 18 bases between. The CDR3 DNA follows: TGTGCCAGCAGCGCAACCGGGACATCGGCGGACACTGAAGCTTTCTTT. Translating it yields CASSATGTSADTEAFF.

This rearrangement joins TRBV5-4 to TRBJ2-2; 8 bases line up with TRBD1. This CDR3 spans 16 amino acids. The V and J ends lost 1 base and 4 bases, in that order; junction bases with no gene match: 6. CDR1 and CDR2 from the germline V gene are SGHNT and YYREEE (reference sequence). CDR3 amino acids: CASSLPQGATTGELFF. The CDR3 bases are TGTGCCAGCAGCTTGCCTCAGGGGGCGACCACCGGGGAGCTGTTTTTT.

The chain carries TRBV6-6 and TRBJ1-2, with D perhaps matching TRBD1 (5 bases). Germline V gene lookup returns CDR1 MNHNY and CDR2 SVGAGI (reference sequence). The V gene lost 0 bases and the J gene lost 6 bases, with 11 bases spanning the gap. This CDR3 comprises 14 residues. CDR3 protein: CASSYSGLTDGYTF. The CDR3 DNA is TGTGCCAGCAGTTACTCGGGCCTGACAGATGGCTACACCTTC.

This clone is classed as medium-sized. The CDR3 coding sequence is TGTGCCAGCAGCGGACAACTAGCGTCCAATGAGCAGTTCTTC. This encodes CASSGQLASNEQFF. The chain combines TRBV9 with TRBJ2-1; 7 bases map to TRBD2. This CDR3 is 14 amino acids long. Losses at the gene ends were 3 bases for V and 6 bases for J; bases not matched to a gene: 6. Germline CDR1 SGDLS, CDR2 YYNGEE. Supplemented by reference TRBV9 and TRBJ2-1, the full variable domain reads DSGVTQTPKHLITATGQRVTLRCSPRSGDLSVYWYQQSLDQGLQFLIQYYNGEERAKGNILERFSAQQFPDLHSELNLSSLELGDSALYFCASSGQLASNEQFFGPGTRLTVL.